The text below deals with one T cell receptor beta chain. The CDR3 loop spans 15 amino acids. CDR1 and CDR2 (germline): SGHTA, FQGTGA. The V gene lost 5 bases and the J gene lost 2 bases, with 12 bases spanning the gap. Ages ranged from about 18 to 90 years, with residence in about 24 US areas. Cohorts were assigned according to the clinical history that participants reported. The entry originates in a study of blood T cell repertoires in COVID-19. Across the whole study: Spain, Italy and the United States supplied samples that represented acute and convalescent COVID-19. The cDNA or gDNA used as material had been derived from T cells, B-cell-depleted T cells, or PBMCs.

TCRdb's table, derived via immunoSEQ multiplex PCR, lists solely in-frame clones and lacks some. The data show 180,000 or so clones, approximately 80% seen once. Sequencing was done on a sample of PBMCs or T cells enriched from blood (not recorded which). The gene calls are TRBV7-3 and TRBJ2-2, with D perhaps TRBD1 (5 bases). This sequence originates from a man aged 60 to 69 who had been exposed to COVID-19. The CDR3 bases are TGTGCCAGCAGCAGGCAGGGCCGAAACACCGGGGAGCTGTTTTTT. Its protein is CASSRQGRNTGELFF.